Shown below are 12 T cell receptor beta chains from a single sample sequenced in a study of identical twins. One entry per CDR3 protein results from TCRdb running MiXCR on the 5' RACE reads. The sample carries fewer than 500,000 distinct CDR3 sequences, 14% recorded once. These data also featured in a second study, about yellow fever vaccine responses in identical twins.

The source material was CD4+ T cells sorted from blood. The receptors originated from a woman aged 18-29 years in good health.

This chain uses TRBV6-2 or TRBV6-3 with TRBJ2-6; 12 bases align to TRBD2. The CDR3 contains 17 residues. Germline loops: CDR1 MNHEY, CDR2 SVGEGT. V shed 6 bases, J shed 3 bases, and the junction held 6 bases outside the gene matches. Here the CDR3 DNA reads TGTGCCAGCAGGCGACTAGCGGGAGAAATTGGGGCCAACGTCCTGACTTTC. Translating it yields CASRRLAGEIGANVLTF.

The table lists this clonotype with many counts. J is TRBJ2-3 and V is TRBV5-1; 9 bases match TRBD2. The CDR3 spans 15 residues. The germline gives CDR1 SGHRS, CDR2 YFSETQ. The V segment lost 0 bases and the J segment 9 bases; nucleotides outside the gene matches: 8. The CDR3 reads CASSLDGGRERTQYF. In nucleotides, the CDR3 is TGCGCCAGCAGCTTGGATGGCGGGAGGGAGCGCACGCAGTATTTT.

This clonotype was counted between two and nine times. V and J are TRBV30 and TRBJ1-5, with D uncertain. V lost 1 base and J 2 bases, leaving 3 bases between the germline ends. The CDR3 covers 12 residues. The germline V gene encodes CDR1 GTSNPN and CDR2 SVGIG (reference sequence). DNA for the CDR3: TGTGCCTGGAGTGAGGGCAATCAGCCCCAGCATTTT. This encodes CAWSEGNQPQHF. The full variable domain, rest sourced from reference TRBV30 and TRBJ1-5, is SQTIHQWPATLVQPVGSPLSLECTVEGTSNPNLYWYRQAAGRGLQLLFYSVGIGQISSEVPQNLSASRPQDRQFILSSKKLLLSDSGFYLCAWSEGNQPQHFGDGTRLSIL.

This clonotype has at least ten counts. This chain joins TRBV6-2 or TRBV6-3 and TRBJ2-1, with 11 bases matching TRBD2. Unmatched junction bases numbered 10, after V lost 2 bases and J lost 1 base. In germline, CDR1 is MNHEY, CDR2 SVGEGT. The CDR3 is 19 amino acids. CDR3 nucleotides: TGTGCCAGCAGTTACATCCTAGCGGGAGGAACCGGATCCTACAATGAGCAGTTCTTC. Translation gives CASSYILAGGTGSYNEQFF.

The chain employs TRBV6-1 and TRBJ2-7, with D unresolved. Germline V gene sequence: CDR1 MNHNS, CDR2 SASEGT. V lost 6 bases to trimming and J lost 7 bases, with 16 bases between them. The CDR3 is made up of 13 amino acids. The CDR3 sequence: CASSRTGFMEQYF. The DNA for the CDR3 is TGTGCCAGCAGCCGGACGGGCTTTATGGAGCAGTACTTC.

This clonotype was counted only a few times. This rearrangement joins TRBV5-5 to TRBJ2-7; 10 bases map to TRBD1. This CDR3 comprises 17 residues. From germline, CDR1 is SGHKS and CDR2 YYEKEE (reference sequence). V lost 3 bases, J lost 0 bases, and 9 bases stayed unmatched. The CDR3 sequence is CASSSGRGQGISYEQYF. CDR3 DNA: TGTGCCAGCAGCTCGGGAAGGGGACAGGGGATCTCCTACGAGCAGTACTTC.

In this sample, this clonotype turned up a few times. The rearrangement uses TRBV6-5 and TRBJ1-5, with D perhaps matching TRBD1 (5 bases). Germline V gene lookup returns CDR1 MNHEY and CDR2 SVGAGI. CDR3 length equals 16 residues. The V and J ends lost 4 bases and 7 bases respectively, with 20 bases between them. CDR3 nucleotide sequence: TGTGCCAGCAGTTCTAAGGGAGGGCAGGGCCGGCAGCCCCAGCATTTT. Its translation: CASSSKGGQGRQPQHF.

This clonotype was detected only a few times. The chain joins TRBV6-5 to TRBJ1-2; 7 bases are shared with TRBD1. Germline CDR1 is MNHEY and CDR2 is SVGAGI. The CDR3 has 11 residues. Trimming removed 9 bases from V and 8 bases from J; junction bases left unmatched: 6. CDR3 DNA sequence: TGTGCCAGTCCGACAGGGAAGGGCTACACCTTC. Amino acids: CASPTGKGYTF.

This clonotype was counted many times. The genes are TRBV20-1 and TRBJ1-1; tentatively, D is TRBD1 (5 bases). V lost 3 bases and J lost 1, with 18 bases in between. The CDR3 consists of 16 residues. Germline CDR1 reads DFQATT; CDR2 reads SNEGSKA (reference sequence). This chain's CDR3 is CSASGDLWRGNTEAFF. The CDR3 DNA reads as TGCAGTGCTAGTGGGGACCTCTGGAGGGGGAACACTGAAGCTTTCTTT.

This clonotype has more than one count but fewer than ten. This rearrangement joins TRBV20-1 to TRBJ2-1; 7 nucleotides line up with TRBD1. The V gene's germline CDR1 is DFQATT and CDR2 SNEGSKA (reference sequence). V lost 6 bases and J lost 8; bases outside the gene matches: 10. CDR3 length: 13 amino acids. The CDR3 is CSASSDRDDEQFF. CDR3 coding DNA: TGCAGTGCAAGCTCCGACAGGGACGATGAGCAGTTCTTC.

The chain carries TRBV6-1 and TRBJ2-1; D ambiguous. CDR1 is MNHNS, CDR2 SASEGT, per germline. The ends were cut back, 7 bases at V and 0 bases at J, with 13 bases in the middle. CDR3 length equals 15 residues. The CDR3 bases are TGTGCCAGCACACGGGCGACGAGCTCCTACAATGAGCAGTTCTTC. Protein: CASTRATSSYNEQFF.

This clonotype was seen only a few times. The chain is built from TRBV10-3 and TRBJ2-7, with TRBD1 matching 9 bases. Germline CDR1 is ENHRY and CDR2 is SYGVKD. With V trimmed by 4 bases and J by 5 bases, 3 bases remained unmatched. The CDR3 is 13 amino acids. This CDR3 reads CAISVQGANEQYF. The CDR3 coding sequence is TGTGCCATCAGTGTACAGGGGGCCAACGAGCAGTACTTC.